This T cell receptor beta chain was captured by sequencing in a study of T cells in localized non-small cell lung cancer. In its sample, this clone is large. This CDR3 comprises 15 residues. V trimming: 1 base; J trimming: 4 bases; junction bases outside the gene matches: 4. Germline V gene lookup returns CDR1 LNHNV and CDR2 YYDKDF (reference sequence). This table comes from immunoSEQ multiplex PCR, and its TCRdb copy is limited to in-frame clones, with some not included. The sample has roughly 3,200 clones, 39% seen once; the top ten hold roughly 8.4%. This clonotype originated in a woman aged 35-70 years with stage I lung adenocarcinoma. This chain links TRBV15 with TRBJ2-3, with TRBD1 matching 8 bases. The material was normal lung tissue next to the tumor, obtained before any cancer treatment. CDR3 loop: CATSRGTGHADTQYF. Written as DNA, the CDR3 is TGTGCCACCAGCAGAGGGACAGGGCACGCAGATACGCAGTATTTT.